The 11 T cell receptor beta chains below were found in one sample sequenced in a study of T cell responses to AZD1222 COVID-19 vaccine. Profiled with immunoSEQ multiplex PCR; TCRdb holds only in-frame clones, not every one. The sample has approximately 150,000 clones, approximately 90% seen once. Sequencing used peripheral blood, obtained on day 0 of MenACWY control vaccination. The receptors originated from an adult in good health.

The gene calls are TRBV2 and TRBJ2-1; D is unclear. V gave up 10 bases and J gave up 7 bases, with 8 bases separating them. This CDR3 region has 10 residues. Per germline, CDR1 SNHLY and CDR2 FYNNEI. The CDR3 loop reads CATARNEQFF. The CDR3 DNA is TGTGCCACGGCCCGGAATGAGCAGTTCTTC.

This clone was counted many times. This chain uses TRBV28 with TRBJ1-1; the D is unclear. This CDR3 is built from 13 residues. The germline gives CDR1 MDHEN, CDR2 SYDVKM. Trimming shortened V by 3 bases and J by 7 bases, and 12 bases separated the two germline ends. As DNA, the CDR3 is TGTGCCAGCAGTTTTGCGGGCCAGGTTGAAGCTTTCTTT. Amino acid sequence: CASSFAGQVEAFF.

The chain carries TRBV12-5 and TRBJ1-2, with D tentatively TRBD1 (6 bases). V was pared by 6 bases and J by 7 bases, with 15 bases between. This CDR3 has 13 residues. Germline values: CDR1 LGHNT, CDR2 FRNRAP. CDR3 DNA: TGTGCTAGTGGGGCAGGGGTTTGGGGTGGCTACACCTTC. Protein product: CASGAGVWGGYTF.

J is TRBJ1-5 and V is TRBV24-1; possibly TRBD1 for D (5 bases). Per germline, CDR1 KGHDR and CDR2 SFDVKD. Trimming removed 10 bases at V and 2 bases at J, with 11 bases between. The length of the CDR3 is 13 residues. CDR3 region: CATGGVGNQPQHF. CDR3 sequence (DNA): TGTGCCACGGGGGGGGTAGGCAATCAGCCCCAGCATTTT.

V gene TRBV14 combines with J gene TRBJ1-3; tentatively, D is TRBD1 (5 bases). Germline V CDR1 and CDR2: SGHDN, FVKESK. The CDR3 extends over 15 amino acids. Trimming removed 0 bases at V and 4 bases at J, with 10 bases between. CDR3 sequence (DNA): TGTGCCAGCAGCCAAGAAGCGGGGCCGGGAAACACCATATATTTT. This gives the protein CASSQEAGPGNTIYF.

CDR3 in amino acids: CASSLVGDRGPYNEQFF. The CDR3 DNA follows: TGCGCCAGCAGCTTGGTCGGGGACAGGGGCCCTTACAATGAGCAGTTCTTC. The rearrangement joins TRBV5-1 to TRBJ2-1; 10 bases line up with TRBD1. The CDR3 totals 17 residues. The ends lost 0 bases at V and 4 bases at J; junction bases unmatched: 7. CDR1 is SGHRS, CDR2 YFSETQ, per germline.

The CDR3 reads CASSFWTGGRSEQFF. The DNA for the CDR3 is TGTGCCAGCAGCTTTTGGACAGGGGGCCGGAGTGAGCAGTTCTTC. The chain joins TRBV5-6 to TRBJ2-1; 11 bases line up with TRBD1. Germline-derived CDR1 and CDR2 are SGHDT and YYEEEE. CDR3 size: 15 residues. After removal of 2 bases from V and 9 bases from J, the junction contained 7 bases not matched to a gene. The full variable domain, its missing parts supplied by reference TRBV5-6 and TRBJ2-1, is DAGVTQSPTHLIKTRGQQVTLRCSPKSGHDTVSWYQQALGQGPQFIFQYYEEEERQRGNFPDRFSGHQFPNYSSELNVNALLLGDSALYLCASSFWTGGRSEQFFGPGTRLTVL.

The chain employs TRBV28 and TRBJ1-1; possibly TRBD1 for D (5 bases). Between the trimmed V and J ends, which lost 7 bases and 0 bases, there was a span of 24 bases. The CDR3 is 18 amino acids. Germline CDR1 reads MDHEN; CDR2 reads SYDVKM. The CDR3 DNA reads as TGTGCCAGCACGAGGAGGGGTACGTTGGGACCCATGAACACTGAAGCTTTCTTT. Protein product: CASTRRGTLGPMNTEAFF.

This chain joins TRBV5-1 and TRBJ2-7; TRBD1 agrees at 7 bases. This CDR3 is 12 amino acids long. Unmatched junction bases numbered 2, after V lost 3 bases and J lost 5 bases. Germline V gene sequence: CDR1 SGHRS, CDR2 YFSETQ. In DNA, the CDR3 is TGCGCCAGCAGCTGGACAGGTAACGAGCAGTACTTC. This sequence encodes CASSWTGNEQYF.

The J gene is TRBJ2-7, the V gene TRBV28; 13 nucleotides align to TRBD2. Germline CDR1 MDHEN, CDR2 SYDVKM. Trimming at V came to 5 bases and at J to 7 bases, leaving 5 bases not matched to a gene. CDR3 size: 14 residues. The CDR3: CASSGLAGDSEQYF. Written as DNA, the CDR3 is TGTGCCAGCAGTGGACTAGCGGGAGACTCAGAGCAGTACTTC.

This clone was seen a few times. CDR3 residues: CAWSEEIIYEQYF. The CDR3 nucleotides are TGTGCCTGGAGCGAAGAGATTATCTACGAGCAGTACTTC. The chain employs TRBV30 and TRBJ2-7, with D unresolved. This CDR3 is 13 amino acids long. The germline CDR1 and CDR2 sequences are GTSNPN and SVGIG (reference sequence). V lost 3 bases, J lost 3 bases, and 12 bases lay in between.